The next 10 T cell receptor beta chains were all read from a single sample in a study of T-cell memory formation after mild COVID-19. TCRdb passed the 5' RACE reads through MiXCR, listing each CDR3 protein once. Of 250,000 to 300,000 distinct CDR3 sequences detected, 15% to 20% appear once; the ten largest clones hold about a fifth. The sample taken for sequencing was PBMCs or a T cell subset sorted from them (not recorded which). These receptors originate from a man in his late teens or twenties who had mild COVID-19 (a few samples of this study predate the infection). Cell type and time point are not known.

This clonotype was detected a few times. This CDR3 is CASSSLTSVPSGANVLTF. DNA for the CDR3: TGTGCCAGCAGCTCCCTGACTAGCGTGCCCTCTGGGGCCAACGTCCTGACTTTC. The V and J genes are TRBV7-9 and TRBJ2-6, with 8 bases aligning to TRBD2. This CDR3 contains 18 residues. Per germline, CDR1 SEHNR and CDR2 FQNEAQ (reference sequence). J lost 0 bases, V lost 4 bases, and 8 bases had no gene match.

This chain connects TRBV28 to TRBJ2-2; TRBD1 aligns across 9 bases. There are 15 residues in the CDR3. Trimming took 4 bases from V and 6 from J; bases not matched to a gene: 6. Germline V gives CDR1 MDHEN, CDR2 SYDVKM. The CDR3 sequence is CASSSQGAGAGELFF. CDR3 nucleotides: TGTGCCAGCAGTTCACAGGGGGCTGGCGCCGGGGAGCTGTTTTTT.

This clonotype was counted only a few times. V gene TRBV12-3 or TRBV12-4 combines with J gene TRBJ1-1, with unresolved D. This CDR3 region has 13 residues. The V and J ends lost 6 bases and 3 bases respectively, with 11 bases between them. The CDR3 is CASSHSPDTEAFF. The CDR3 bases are TGTGCCAGCAGCCACTCACCTGACACTGAAGCTTTCTTT.

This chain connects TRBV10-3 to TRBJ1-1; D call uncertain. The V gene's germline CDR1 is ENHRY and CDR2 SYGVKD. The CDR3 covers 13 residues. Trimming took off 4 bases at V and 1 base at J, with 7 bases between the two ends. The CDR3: CAISADENTEAFF. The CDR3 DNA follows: TGTGCCATCAGTGCCGACGAGAACACTGAAGCTTTCTTT.

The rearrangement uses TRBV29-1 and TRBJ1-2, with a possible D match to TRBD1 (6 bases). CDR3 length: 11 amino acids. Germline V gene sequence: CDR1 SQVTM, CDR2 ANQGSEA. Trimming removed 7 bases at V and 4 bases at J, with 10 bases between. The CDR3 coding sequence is TGCAGCGCTACGGACAGCTATGGCTACACCTTC. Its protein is CSATDSYGYTF.

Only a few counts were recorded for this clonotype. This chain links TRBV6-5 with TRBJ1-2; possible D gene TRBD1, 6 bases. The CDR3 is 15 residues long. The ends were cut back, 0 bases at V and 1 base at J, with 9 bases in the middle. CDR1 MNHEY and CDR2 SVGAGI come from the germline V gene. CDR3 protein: CASSYSRQVNYGYTF. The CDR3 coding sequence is TGTGCCAGCAGTTACTCTAGACAGGTTAACTATGGCTACACCTTC.

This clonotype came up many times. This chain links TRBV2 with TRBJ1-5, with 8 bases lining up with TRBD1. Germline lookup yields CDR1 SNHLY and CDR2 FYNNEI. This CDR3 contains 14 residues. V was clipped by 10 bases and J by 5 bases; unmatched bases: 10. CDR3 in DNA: TGTGCCACAAGGACAGGGTATGTGGATCAGCCCCAGCATTTT. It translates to CATRTGYVDQPQHF.

The CDR3 sequence: CASSGQGGAYNEQFF. CDR3 DNA sequence: TGCGCCAGCAGTGGTCAGGGGGGCGCTTACAATGAGCAGTTCTTC. The chain has TRBV5-1 and TRBJ2-1; weak D call: TRBD1 (7 bases). Deletions cut 5 bases from V and 4 bases from J, with 16 bases between. This CDR3 is 15 amino acids long. CDR1 and CDR2 (germline): SGHRS, YFSETQ. Full variable domain (rest looked up from reference TRBV5-1 and TRBJ2-1): KAGVTQTPRYLIKTRGQQVTLSCSPISGHRSVSWYQQTPGQGLQFLFEYFSETQRNKGNFPGRFSGRQFSNSRSEMNVSTLELGDSALYLCASSGQGGAYNEQFFGPGTRLTVL.

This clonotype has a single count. CDR3 region: CSARRTDPYEQYV. The CDR3, as DNA: TGCAGTGCTCGACGGACAGACCCCTACGAGCAGTACGTC. V gene TRBV20-1 combines with J gene TRBJ2-7; a weak D match, TRBD1 (6 bases). The CDR3 spans 13 residues. V lost 5 bases, J lost 2 bases, and 13 bases lay in between. The germline CDR1 and CDR2 sequences are DFQATT and SNEGSKA (reference sequence).

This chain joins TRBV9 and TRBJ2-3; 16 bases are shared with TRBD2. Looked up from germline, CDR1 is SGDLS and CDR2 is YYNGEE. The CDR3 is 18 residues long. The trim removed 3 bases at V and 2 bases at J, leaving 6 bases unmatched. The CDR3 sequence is CASSAGLAGGIFTDTQYF. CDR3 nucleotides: TGTGCCAGCAGCGCGGGACTAGCGGGGGGGATATTCACAGATACGCAGTATTTT. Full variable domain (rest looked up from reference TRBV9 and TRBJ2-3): DSGVTQTPKHLITATGQRVTLRCSPRSGDLSVYWYQQSLDQGLQFLIQYYNGEERAKGNILERFSAQQFPDLHSELNLSSLELGDSALYFCASSAGLAGGIFTDTQYFGPGTRLTVL.